This TCR beta chain was sequenced in a study of spatial heterogeneity in lung cancer (dated by TCRdb to about 2019). Background for the entire study: Beta-chain transcripts were consistently detected in greater numbers than alpha-chain transcripts, which likely reflects a higher abundance of beta-chain transcripts. In the raw uncorrected reads, each unique combination of TCR and UMI appeared more than ten times on average. In non-small cell lung cancer, the study made a quantitative comparison of TCR alpha and beta repertoires among multiple tumor regions, matched nontumor lung and blood. Nonsynonymous mutation counts, determined by whole-exome sequencing of tumor tissue, were related to features of the TCR repertoire. Both alpha and beta chains were TCR-sequenced in roughly 200 tumor regions, fewer than 80 matched nontumor lung samples and around 54 PBMC samples obtained at surgery.

Beyond this particular receptor, the publication reports: Additional single-cell paired TCR alpha and beta sequencing was considered necessary to confirm, at a functional level, the hypothesis that regional TCRs recognize regional mutations. Ubiquitous expanded tumor TCRs were found in blood more often at tumor resection than at routine follow-up.

Receptor amplification or capture employed 5' RACE. TCRdb names NextSeq 500 as the instrument used. To allow correction of PCR and sequencing errors, the TCR library protocol tagged every TCR cDNA molecule with a unique molecular identifier. Per the original workflow: TCR identification, UMI-based error correction and CDR3 extraction were all carried out with Decombinator tools. Expanded TCRs were defined as those above a frequency of 2 per 1,000, corresponding to the top 1% of the tumor frequency distribution. Renyi diversity was computed with the R vegan package after each repertoire had been subsampled 100 times to 5,000 TCRs. CDR3 similarity networks were built from amino acid triplet string-kernel similarity, connecting CDR3s with pairwise similarity above 0.82. TCRdb redid the processing of the public reads, applying fastp at Q25 and MiXCR, and retained in-frame beta chains. Each record represents a unique CDR3 protein, reported with the most common genes and DNA among its rows. In this record, the V and J calls reflect TCRdb's handling and not the investigators' own analysis. For this sample there are some 41,000 distinct CDR3 sequences; approximately 6.3% appear just once. The top ten clonotypes cover around two fifths of the sample.

The CDR3, from cysteine to phenylalanine, totals 15 residues. Just the 45-base CDR3 DNA is kept, in frame starting at base 1. The germline V gene sets CDR1 to SGHRS and CDR2 to YFSETQ. V loses 0 bases of germline sequence and J loses 8 bases, and the interval between the two ends is 17 bases. Explained via the paper, the time point label denotes: sample taken at primary tumor resection. Samples were obtained from approximately 72 patients with early-stage, untreated non-small cell lung cancer from the lung TRACERx cohort. For TCR sequencing, whole RNA was extracted from tumor and nontumor lung tissue, or from cryopreserved PBMC samples, and no cell sorting was done. Only patients for whom sufficient RNA was available from at least two tumor regions were selected for TCR sequencing. This clonotype was counted many times. It lacks a known antigen. The sample holds no much larger clone one base away, and base qualities are not on file.

The receptor's source is a female donor with early-stage non-small cell lung cancer. The sequences come from PBMCs, collected at surgery. This sequence uses TRBV5-1 and TRBJ1-2; 6 matching bases give a weak D call of TRBD1. The sequenced DNA: TGCGCCAGCAGCTTGGGATCCGGGACACCAAGGGGCTACACCTTC. Translated, it reads CASSLGSGTPRGYTF.